The 3 T cell receptor beta chains listed next were all sequenced from one sample in a study of CD8+ T cells in alopecia areata. As to treatment: oral pan-JAK inhibitor, 5-10 mg twice daily. It was cDNA, reverse transcribed from extracted RNA, that served as the sequencing template. Sequenced by immunoSEQ multiplex PCR; TCRdb stores in-frame clones only, minus some. Of 120,000 to 150,000 clones detected, about four fifths appear once; the ten largest clones hold around a quarter. The input for sequencing was CD8+ T cells sorted from blood, taken at week 4, from a patient treated with tofacitinib. The receptors derive from a human donor with alopecia areata.

To note about this clone: This specimen includes other DNA sequences encoding the same CDR3. The chain carries TRBV7-9 and TRBJ2-7; possibly TRBD1 for D (5 bases). CDR1 is SEHNR and CDR2 is FQNEAQ in the germline V gene (reference sequence). Trimming cost V 5 bases and J 2 bases, with 7 bases left between them. This CDR3 is 12 amino acids long. CDR3 residues: CASSPGTYEQYF. CDR3 bases: TGTGCCAGCAGCCCAGGGACCTACGAGCAGTACTTC.

As regards this clone: Other DNA sequences within the sample encode an identical CDR3. J is TRBJ2-7 and V is TRBV7-2, with D possibly being TRBD1 (5 bases). Trimming took 1 base from V and 1 from J, leaving 8 bases between them. The CDR3 spans 14 residues. From germline, CDR1 is SGHTA and CDR2 FQGNSA. CDR3 bases: TGTGCCAGCAGCTTAGGTGGGGCTTCCTACGAGCAGTACTTC. This codes for CASSLGGASYEQYF.

The gene calls are TRBV7-9 and TRBJ1-2; TRBD1 aligns across 7 bases. Per the germline V gene, CDR1 is SEHNR and CDR2 is FQNEAQ (reference sequence). V shed 5 bases, J shed 4 bases, and the junction held 7 bases outside the gene matches. The length of the CDR3 is 14 residues. DNA for the CDR3: TGTGCCAGCAGCGGGGGACAGCTCCTCTATGGCTACACCTTC. This gives the protein CASSGGQLLYGYTF.